Below are 5 T cell receptor beta chains sequenced from a single sample in a study of identifying expanded T cells in peripheral blood. The protocol was immunoSEQ multiplex PCR, while the TCRdb copy is restricted to in-frame clones and leaves out a portion. Of 100,000 to 150,000 clones listed, 84% are singletons. Sequences were obtained from blood. All receptors derive from a person between 18 and 69 years old in good health.

This chain joins TRBV5-5 and TRBJ2-3; 7 bases match TRBD2. Germline V gene lookup returns CDR1 SGHKS and CDR2 YYEKEE (reference sequence). This CDR3 comprises 16 residues. V was pared by 4 bases and J by 7 bases, with 15 bases of the junction left unmatched. Here the CDR3 reads CASSETGGLSVNTQYF. In DNA form, the CDR3 reads TGTGCCAGCAGCGAAACGGGGGGACTCAGCGTGAATACGCAGTATTTT.

The V call is TRBV18, the J call TRBJ2-5, with D possibly being TRBD2 (7 bases). The CDR3 is made up of 16 amino acids. The V gene lost 5 bases and the J gene lost 5 bases, with 21 bases spanning the gap. CDR1 is KGHSH and CDR2 is LQKENI in the germline V gene. CDR3 amino acids: CASSSLEPGGRETQYF. CDR3 in DNA: TGTGCCAGCTCATCCCTAGAACCGGGGGGCCGGGAGACCCAGTACTTC.

The chain uses TRBV7-9 and TRBJ1-1, with 8 bases matching TRBD1. The germline gives CDR1 SEHNR, CDR2 FQNEAQ (reference sequence). The CDR3 is 12 residues long. V trimming: 5 bases; J trimming: 12 bases; junction bases outside the gene matches: 8. For the CDR3, the DNA is TGTGCCAGCAGCCTCCGGACAGGGTCGACTTTCTTT. The encoded protein is CASSLRTGSTFF.

This chain uses TRBV27 with TRBJ2-7, with 9 bases that match TRBD1. Germline V lookup: CDR1 MNHEY, CDR2 SMNVEV (reference sequence). This CDR3 has 17 amino acids. Trimming at V came to 4 bases and at J to 5 bases, leaving 15 bases not matched to a gene. The CDR3 DNA is TGTGCCAGCAGTTCCACCTCCGGGACAGGGTATCCCGACGAGCAGTACTTC. Protein: CASSSTSGTGYPDEQYF.

The chain uses TRBV6-1 and TRBJ1-1, with D possibly matching TRBD1 (6 bases). Germline CDR1 MNHNS, CDR2 SASEGT. The CDR3 runs 14 residues. V lost 6 bases to trimming and J lost 6 bases, with 17 bases between them. DNA for the CDR3: TGTGCCAGCAGCGTAAGAGGGGGGGAGTCTGAAGCTTTCTTT. As protein: CASSVRGGESEAFF.